The TCR beta chain under discussion was sequenced for a study of blood T cell repertoires in COVID-19 (dated by TCRdb to about 2020). With respect to the entire study: Samples from collaborators originated in the United States, Italy and Spain and spanned both the acute and convalescent phases of COVID-19. The prospective study material was composed of cDNA or gDNA derived from T cells, B-cell-depleted T cells, or PBMCs. Subjects who had been exposed to COVID-19, were actively infected with it, or had recovered from it provided the deeply sampled blood TCRbeta repertoires that made up the dataset. A freely available public database, intended as a resource for researchers studying the immune response to SARS-CoV-2, is where the repertoires were released. Samples were obtained from the ongoing ImmuneRACE study (first 160 participants) and from about 1,300 subjects provided by 6 global collaborators. Sample metadata almost always included a de-identified subject ID, COVID-19 status, age in years and sex. Where available, HLA class I and class II types were obtained from metadata supplied by the sample provider rather than from assay-based typing. General findings and caveats noted by the study authors: Clinical and demographic metadata were provided uncurated, with the amount varying by source and participant.

Participants in the prospective study were enrolled through a virtual design, were aged about 18 to 89 years, and lived in roughly 24 United States geographic areas. In the prospective study, cohorts were assigned on the basis of participant-reported clinical history obtained from a screening survey and a study questionnaire. Recovered participants in ImmuneRACE Cohort 3 were defined as having two consecutive negative NP/OP PCR tests, clearance from a healthcare professional, or resolution of symptoms. Each participant in the prospective study had whole blood, serum and a nasopharyngeal or oropharyngeal swab collected by mobile phlebotomists. Participants in the prospective study had the option to provide additional blood draws and questionnaires over a 2-month period. Blood samples from the prospective study were shipped frozen or at room temperature prior to DNA extraction. The germline V gene supplies CDR1 SNHLY and CDR2 FYNNEI. V lost 3 bases and J lost 2 bases; the stretch between them is 7 bases long. From the cysteine through the phenylalanine, the CDR3 covers 13 amino acids. The read is trimmed to its CDR3 DNA, 39 bases read in frame from base 1.

This clone occurred a few times. The antigen this receptor binds is unknown. No clone much larger than this one lies a single base away; base qualities are absent. TCRbeta CDR3 regions were amplified from genomic DNA by means of the immunoSEQ Assay, a bias-controlled multiplex PCR. Processing in the source paper ran as follows. Nucleated cell counts per sample were estimated from amplification of reference gene primers within the assay. To quantify the absolute abundance of each unique TCRbeta CDR3 rearrangement, sequence reads were collapsed and filtered. Productive Simpson clonality was computed per sample as the square root of Simpson's diversity index over productive rearrangements. TCRdb took over this immuneACCESS table, retaining in-frame rearrangements with V and J assigned. Such tables are incomplete; in checked studies, under half of the missing clones stem from an unresolved V gene, and the remainder is unexplained. V, J and clone size are taken as reported in that table, and D and trimming were inferred from the DNA itself. In all, the sample holds 500,000 or so clones, and about 85% of those were seen once. 0.7% of the sample is taken by the ten largest.

Material: PBMCs or T cells enriched from blood (not recorded which). This sequence originates from a woman under 30 who had recovered from COVID-19. The chain is made from TRBV2 and TRBJ1-1; 5 matching bases give a weak D call of TRBD1. Here is the DNA: TGTGCCAGCAGTGAGACAGATAACACTGAAGCTTTCTTT. Translated, it gives CASSETDNTEAFF.